This T cell receptor beta chain was captured in a study of control samples from healthy donors and cancer patients. The CDR3 is 15 residues long. V gave up 5 bases and J gave up 6 bases; unmatched junction bases: 10. Per the germline V gene, CDR1 is GTSNPN and CDR2 is SVGIG (reference sequence). The method was immunoSEQ multiplex PCR; TCRdb's version includes in-frame clones alone and lacks a portion of them. The table lists approximately 190,000 clones, roughly nine tenths of them singletons. Sequenced: blood. The chain combines TRBV30 with TRBJ1-2, with TRBD1 identical over 12 bases. The sequence was obtained from a man aged 25-40 years in good health. CDR3: CAWFRRDRGRDGYTF. The CDR3 DNA is TGTGCCTGGTTTCGTAGGGACAGGGGGCGCGATGGCTACACCTTC. The whole variable domain, filled in from reference TRBV30 and TRBJ1-2, reads SQTIHQWPATLVQPVGSPLSLECTVEGTSNPNLYWYRQAAGRGLQLLFYSVGIGQISSEVPQNLSASRPQDRQFILSSKKLLLSDSGFYLCAWFRRDRGRDGYTFGSGTRLTVV.